Listed below are T cell receptor beta chains from one sample, sequenced in a study of cytomegalovirus exposure and HLA in healthy donors. Clones were read by immunoSEQ multiplex PCR, and TCRdb kept only the in-frame ones, dropping some. The sample has just over 150,000 clones. The sequenced sample was PBMCs. The receptor set was obtained from a man in his thirties or forties in good health and CMV-seronegative. CDR3s include the opening cysteine and the closing phenylalanine or tryptophan. The order of the fields is D gene, CDR3 length, V gene, J gene, CDR3 DNA, CDR3 protein. D genes are given only for firm matches.

D gene: NA
CDR3 length: 14
V gene: TRBV4-1
J gene: TRBJ2-2
CDR3 DNA: TGCGCCAGCAGCTCTCACGGGGGAACCGGGGAGCTGTTTTTT
CDR3 protein: CASSSHGGTGELFF

D gene: TRBD1
CDR3 length: 15
V gene: TRBV6-6
J gene: TRBJ2-7
CDR3 DNA: TGTGCCAGCAGTTACCGGAGGACAGGGAATTACGAGCAGTACTTC
CDR3 protein: CASSYRRTGNYEQYF

D gene: NA
CDR3 length: 18
V gene: TRBV1
J gene: TRBJ2-2
CDR3 DNA: TGCACCAGCAGCCAAAAACCGGTTAGCGGGAGGGCCCCCGGGGAGCTGTTTTTT
CDR3 protein: CTSSQKPVSGRAPGELFF

D gene: NA
CDR3 length: 11
V gene: TRBV25-1
J gene: TRBJ2-2
CDR3 DNA: TGTGCCAGCCGACATGTAGGGGAGCTGTTTTTT
CDR3 protein: CASRHVGELFF

D gene: NA
CDR3 length: 14
V gene: TRBV10-1
J gene: TRBJ2-7
CDR3 DNA: TGCGCCAGCAGTGCAAGACTAGGAACCTCCGAGCAGTACTTC
CDR3 protein: CASSARLGTSEQYF

D gene: TRBD2
CDR3 length: 15
V gene: TRBV6-1
J gene: TRBJ2-1
CDR3 DNA: TGTGCCAGCAGTGAAAGGCTAGCGGAAGGCAATGAGCAGTTCTTC
CDR3 protein: CASSERLAEGNEQFF

D gene: NA
CDR3 length: 12
V gene: TRBV7-2
J gene: TRBJ2-3
CDR3 DNA: TGTGCCAGCAGCAAATGGCCAGATACGCAGTATTTT
CDR3 protein: CASSKWPDTQYF

D gene: NA
CDR3 length: 15
V gene: TRBV5-1
J gene: TRBJ2-1
CDR3 DNA: TGCGCCAGCAGCTCGGACTGGATCTCCTACAATGAGCAGTTCTTC
CDR3 protein: CASSSDWISYNEQFF

D gene: TRBD2
CDR3 length: 18
V gene: TRBV7-9
J gene: TRBJ2-6
CDR3 DNA: TGTGCCAGCCCCTCCTTTTGGGGGGGGGAGACAGGGGCCAACGTCCTGACTTTC
CDR3 protein: CASPSFWGGETGANVLTF

D gene: NA
CDR3 length: 12
V gene: TRBV15
J gene: TRBJ1-4
CDR3 DNA: TGTGCCACCAGCAGAGGGAGGGAAAAACTGTTTTTT
CDR3 protein: CATSRGREKLFF

D gene: TRBD2
CDR3 length: 15
V gene: TRBV14
J gene: TRBJ2-3
CDR3 DNA: TGTGCCAGCAGTCAGGGACTAGCGGCCACAGATACGCAGTATTTT
CDR3 protein: CASSQGLAATDTQYF

D gene: NA
CDR3 length: 12
V gene: TRBV10-3
J gene: TRBJ2-7
CDR3 DNA: TGTGCCATCACGGTGGGCCCCTACGAGCAGTACTTC
CDR3 protein: CAITVGPYEQYF

D gene: TRBD2
CDR3 length: 16
V gene: TRBV11-2
J gene: TRBJ2-1
CDR3 DNA: TGTGCCAGCAGCTTCCCCCGCGGGAGGGCAGGAAATGAGCAGTTCTTC
CDR3 protein: CASSFPRGRAGNEQFF

D gene: NA
CDR3 length: 13
V gene: TRBV27
J gene: TRBJ2-4
CDR3 DNA: TGTGCCAGCGCGCCAGGGGTTAAAAACATTCAGTACTTC
CDR3 protein: CASAPGVKNIQYF

D gene: NA
CDR3 length: 17
V gene: TRBV4-3
J gene: TRBJ2-7
CDR3 DNA: TGCGCCAGCAGCCAAGCATTTCCTGGCGGGGCCTCCTACGAGCAGTACTTC
CDR3 protein: CASSQAFPGGASYEQYF

D gene: NA
CDR3 length: 16
V gene: TRBV19
J gene: TRBJ2-3
CDR3 DNA: TGTGCCAGTAGTATCCAGTCTCAGATGTTGACAGATACGCAGTATTTT
CDR3 protein: CASSIQSQMLTDTQYF

D gene: TRBD2
CDR3 length: 22
V gene: TRBV27
J gene: TRBJ2-1
CDR3 DNA: TGTGCCAGCAGTCCACGGACCGCAACTAGCGGGAGGCCAAGATCATCCTACAATGAGCAGTTCTTC
CDR3 protein: CASSPRTATSGRPRSSYNEQFF

D gene: NA
CDR3 length: 12
V gene: TRBV6-6
J gene: TRBJ2-5
CDR3 DNA: TGTGCCAGCAGTTACTCGACTGAGACCCAGTACTTC
CDR3 protein: CASSYSTETQYF

D gene: TRBD2
CDR3 length: 14
V gene: TRBV5-1
J gene: TRBJ2-2
CDR3 DNA: TGCGCCAGCAGCGCGGGAGGGAACACCGGGGAGCTGTTTTTT
CDR3 protein: CASSAGGNTGELFF

D gene: NA
CDR3 length: 16
V gene: TRBV19
J gene: TRBJ2-1
CDR3 DNA: TGTGCCAGTAGTATAGATCGAGCGGGCACCTACAATGAGCAGTTCTTC
CDR3 protein: CASSIDRAGTYNEQFF

D gene: NA
CDR3 length: 13
V gene: TRBV19
J gene: TRBJ2-7
CDR3 DNA: TGTGCCAGTAGTATAGGACAAGACTACGAGCAGTACTTC
CDR3 protein: CASSIGQDYEQYF

D gene: NA
CDR3 length: 13
V gene: TRBV25-1
J gene: TRBJ2-7
CDR3 DNA: TGTGCCAGCAGTGAATATATGGGAGACGAGCAGTACTTC
CDR3 protein: CASSEYMGDEQYF

D gene: TRBD1
CDR3 length: 13
V gene: TRBV2
J gene: TRBJ1-4
CDR3 DNA: TGTGCCACAGGGGGGCAGGCTGGTGAAAAACTGTTTTTT
CDR3 protein: CATGGQAGEKLFF

D gene: NA
CDR3 length: 18
V gene: TRBV19
J gene: TRBJ1-2
CDR3 DNA: TGTGCCAGTAGTCCCAATCTTCGGACAGCTCTACCGAAACTACATTACCCCTTC
CDR3 protein: CASSPNLRTALPKLHYPF

D gene: NA
CDR3 length: 17
V gene: TRBV12-5
J gene: TRBJ2-7
CDR3 DNA: TGTGCTAGTGGTTTGGCTGCGGCGCGCATCGTCTCCTACGAGCAGTACTTC
CDR3 protein: CASGLAAARIVSYEQYF

D gene: NA
CDR3 length: 15
V gene: TRBV9
J gene: TRBJ2-1
CDR3 DNA: TGTGCCAGCAGCGCGGCGGGGAGCTCCTACAATGAGCAGTTCTTC
CDR3 protein: CASSAAGSSYNEQFF

D gene: NA
CDR3 length: 15
V gene: TRBV25-1
J gene: TRBJ1-3
CDR3 DNA: TGTGCCAGCAGTGACCTACAGGGCTCTGGAAACACCATATATTTT
CDR3 protein: CASSDLQGSGNTIYF

D gene: NA
CDR3 length: 14
V gene: TRBV7-9
J gene: TRBJ1-2
CDR3 DNA: TGTGCCAGCAGCCCTCAGGACACGATCTTAGGCTACACCTTC
CDR3 protein: CASSPQDTILGYTF

D gene: NA
CDR3 length: 14
V gene: TRBV11-2
J gene: TRBJ1-4
CDR3 DNA: TGTGCCAGCAGCCCCCTGACCGGAGTTGAAAAACTGTTTTTT
CDR3 protein: CASSPLTGVEKLFF

D gene: NA
CDR3 length: 15
V gene: TRBV10-3
J gene: TRBJ1-5
CDR3 DNA: TGTGCCATCAGTGACCCCAGGGAAGGGAATCAGCCCCAGCATTTT
CDR3 protein: CAISDPREGNQPQHF

D gene: NA
CDR3 length: 13
V gene: TRBV29-1
J gene: TRBJ1-1
CDR3 DNA: TGCAGCGTTCTGAATGTGGGCGAGACTGAAGCTTTCTTT
CDR3 protein: CSVLNVGETEAFF

D gene: NA
CDR3 length: 13
V gene: TRBV6-5
J gene: TRBJ2-5
CDR3 DNA: TGTGCCAGCAGCCCGGTGGCCGGGGAGACCCAGTACTTC
CDR3 protein: CASSPVAGETQYF

D gene: NA
CDR3 length: 14
V gene: TRBV18
J gene: TRBJ1-1
CDR3 DNA: TGTGCCAGCTCAGGATCCCCGGGGGACACTGAAGCTTTCTTT
CDR3 protein: CASSGSPGDTEAFF

D gene: NA
CDR3 length: 14
V gene: TRBV7-2
J gene: TRBJ1-1
CDR3 DNA: TGTGCCAGCAGCTTACATAGGGAGGACACTGAAGCTTTCTTT
CDR3 protein: CASSLHREDTEAFF

D gene: NA
CDR3 length: 14
V gene: TRBV6-6
J gene: TRBJ2-2
CDR3 DNA: TGTGCCACCCCCAGGGGGGAGAACACCGGGGAGCTGTTTTTT
CDR3 protein: CATPRGENTGELFF

D gene: NA
CDR3 length: 12
V gene: TRBV6-5
J gene: TRBJ1-2
CDR3 DNA: TGTGCCAGCAGTTTGGCGGGCTATGGCTACACCTTC
CDR3 protein: CASSLAGYGYTF

D gene: NA
CDR3 length: 16
V gene: TRBV5-1
J gene: TRBJ2-7
CDR3 DNA: TGCGCCAGCAGTAATCGACGAAATGACAGGTTCTACGAGCAGTACTTC
CDR3 protein: CASSNRRNDRFYEQYF

D gene: NA
CDR3 length: 13
V gene: TRBV7-9
J gene: TRBJ1-1
CDR3 DNA: TGTGCCAGCAGCCCATCTGGGGGCCCTGAAGCTTTCTTT
CDR3 protein: CASSPSGGPEAFF

D gene: TRBD2
CDR3 length: 16
V gene: TRBV7-6
J gene: TRBJ2-5
CDR3 DNA: TGTGCCAGCAGCTCCCCACCACTAGCGGGGGAAGAGACCCAGTACTTC
CDR3 protein: CASSSPPLAGEETQYF

D gene: TRBD2
CDR3 length: 15
V gene: TRBV7-3
J gene: TRBJ2-1
CDR3 DNA: TGTGCCAGCAGCTTAAGTACTAGCGATTACAATGAGCAGTTCTTC
CDR3 protein: CASSLSTSDYNEQFF

D gene: NA
CDR3 length: 12
V gene: TRBV28
J gene: TRBJ2-1
CDR3 DNA: TGTGCCAGCAGCCCGGGATACAATGAGCAGTTCTTC
CDR3 protein: CASSPGYNEQFF